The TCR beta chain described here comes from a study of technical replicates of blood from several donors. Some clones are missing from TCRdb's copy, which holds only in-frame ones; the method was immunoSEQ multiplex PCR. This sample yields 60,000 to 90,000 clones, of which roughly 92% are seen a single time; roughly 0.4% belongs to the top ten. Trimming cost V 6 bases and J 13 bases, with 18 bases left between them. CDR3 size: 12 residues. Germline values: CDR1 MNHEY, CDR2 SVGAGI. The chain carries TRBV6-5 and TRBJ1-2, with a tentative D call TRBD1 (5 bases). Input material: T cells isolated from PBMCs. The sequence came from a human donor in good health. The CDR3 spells CASSRLGARPTF. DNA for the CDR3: TGTGCCAGCAGCCGGCTAGGGGCCCGACCCACCTTC.